These T cell receptor beta chains were read from a single sample in a study of post-analysis software for immune sequencing data. TCRdb reanalysed the PCR reads using MiXCR and keeps one entry per CDR3 protein. Here the sample spans 800,000 to 950,000 distinct CDR3 sequences, approximately 53% being singletons. The specimen was blood. All receptors come from a girl aged 10 to 17 with multiple sclerosis. CDR3s include the opening cysteine and the closing phenylalanine or tryptophan. D genes are given only for firm matches. Where a row states a size, it is once, few, many or the class of an expanded clone; other rows omit it.

abundance: .; j_gene: TRBJ1-1; d_gene: .; v_gene: TRBV5-4; CDR3nt: TGTGCCAGCAGCCCGCGGGGACGGGAGAACACTGAAGCTTTCTTT; CDR3aa: CASSPRGRENTEAFF
abundance: .; j_gene: TRBJ2-5; d_gene: .; v_gene: TRBV5-5; CDR3nt: TGTGCCAGCAGTCGCTTAGGGGACCAAGAGACCCAGTACTTC; CDR3aa: CASSRLGDQETQYF
abundance: .; j_gene: TRBJ1-1; d_gene: .; v_gene: TRBV5-5; CDR3nt: TGTGCCAGCAGTAGACTAAGGGCGGGGACTGAAGCTTTCTTT; CDR3aa: CASSRLRAGTEAFF
abundance: .; j_gene: TRBJ2-7; d_gene: .; v_gene: TRBV20-1; CDR3nt: TGCAGTGCCAAAGACGGCTACGAGCAGTACTTC; CDR3aa: CSAKDGYEQYF
abundance: .; j_gene: TRBJ2-7; d_gene: .; v_gene: TRBV2; CDR3nt: TGTGCCAGCAAGGGCACCTACTACGAGCAGTACTTC; CDR3aa: CASKGTYYEQYF
abundance: .; j_gene: TRBJ2-3; d_gene: TRBD2; v_gene: TRBV29-1; CDR3nt: TGCAGCGTTGAAGGAGGACTAGCGGATATCACAGATACGCAGTATTTT; CDR3aa: CSVEGGLADITDTQYF
abundance: .; j_gene: TRBJ2-3; d_gene: .; v_gene: TRBV9; CDR3nt: TGTGCCAGCAGCGTCGTGGCAGCCGTCACAGATACGCAGTATTTT; CDR3aa: CASSVVAAVTDTQYF
abundance: .; j_gene: TRBJ2-3; d_gene: .; v_gene: TRBV6-6; CDR3nt: TGTGCCAGCAGTTACAGGGGAACAGATACGCAGTATTTT; CDR3aa: CASSYRGTDTQYF
abundance: .; j_gene: TRBJ2-5; d_gene: .; v_gene: TRBV5-1; CDR3nt: TGCGCCAGCAGTTTGGACGGGACCTACAATGAGCAGTACTTC; CDR3aa: CASSLDGTYNEQYF
abundance: few; j_gene: TRBJ2-1; d_gene: .; v_gene: TRBV7-3; CDR3nt: TGTGCCAGCAGCTTAAAGGCGACTGGTGTAGAGTCCCCGGCCTACAATGAGCAGTTCTTC; CDR3aa: CASSLKATGVESPAYNEQFF
abundance: .; j_gene: TRBJ1-2; d_gene: .; v_gene: TRBV7-2; CDR3nt: TGTGCCAGCAGCTTATTTCCCGTCGGACGGGAGACCGCACAGAGCTACACCTTC; CDR3aa: CASSLFPVGRETAQSYTF
abundance: few; j_gene: TRBJ2-1; d_gene: .; v_gene: TRBV2; CDR3nt: TGTGCCAGCATCGGGCGGGTCCCTACCAATGAGCAGTTCTTC; CDR3aa: CASIGRVPTNEQFF
abundance: .; j_gene: TRBJ2-5; d_gene: .; v_gene: TRBV5-1; CDR3nt: TGCGCCAGCAGCCGAAGAACGTACCAAGAGACCCAGTACTTC; CDR3aa: CASSRRTYQETQYF
abundance: .; j_gene: TRBJ1-1; d_gene: .; v_gene: TRBV7-9; CDR3nt: TGTGCCAGCAGCTTACCAGGGAGGAACACTGAAGCTTTCTTT; CDR3aa: CASSLPGRNTEAFF
abundance: .; j_gene: TRBJ2-3; d_gene: .; v_gene: TRBV20-1; CDR3nt: TGCAGTGCTGGGTTCCCCGGGACCGCGCAGTATTTT; CDR3aa: CSAGFPGTAQYF
abundance: few; j_gene: TRBJ2-1; d_gene: .; v_gene: TRBV15; CDR3nt: TGTGCCACCAGCAGACCACCCGGGCGGGTCTCCCACAATGAGCAGTTCTTC; CDR3aa: CATSRPPGRVSHNEQFF
abundance: .; j_gene: TRBJ2-1; d_gene: .; v_gene: TRBV9; CDR3nt: TGTGCCAGCAGCGCCTCTAGCTCCTACAATGAGCAGTTCTTC; CDR3aa: CASSASSSYNEQFF
abundance: .; j_gene: TRBJ2-5; d_gene: TRBD2; v_gene: TRBV29-1; CDR3nt: TGCAGCGCCGACTCGGGAGGAGGCTCAGGGACCCAGTACTTC; CDR3aa: CSADSGGGSGTQYF
abundance: few; j_gene: TRBJ1-6; d_gene: .; v_gene: TRBV28; CDR3nt: TGTGCCAGCAGTTTTCAGCGCGGGGGTTTGCAAAATTCACCCCTCCACTTT; CDR3aa: CASSFQRGGLQNSPLHF
abundance: .; j_gene: TRBJ2-5; d_gene: TRBD1; v_gene: TRBV5-1; CDR3nt: TGCGCCAGCAGCGGGGCTACAGGGGGCGCAGAGACCCAGTACTTC; CDR3aa: CASSGATGGAETQYF
abundance: .; j_gene: TRBJ1-2; d_gene: .; v_gene: TRBV12-3/TRBV12-4; CDR3nt: TGTGCCAGCAGTTTTGGAGGGGGTCTCGGCTACACCTTC; CDR3aa: CASSFGGGLGYTF
abundance: .; j_gene: TRBJ2-5; d_gene: .; v_gene: TRBV5-5; CDR3nt: TGTGCCAGCAGCTTGGCAGATACAGGGCGGCAGTACTTC; CDR3aa: CASSLADTGRQYF
abundance: many; j_gene: TRBJ2-1; d_gene: .; v_gene: TRBV20-1; CDR3nt: TGCAGTGCTACAAGCAGCCTAGCCTACAATGAGCAGTTCTTC; CDR3aa: CSATSSLAYNEQFF
abundance: .; j_gene: TRBJ1-2; d_gene: TRBD1; v_gene: TRBV5-1; CDR3nt: TGCGCCAGCAGCCCTAGGACAGGGATGCCGCTTAACTATGGCTACACCTTC; CDR3aa: CASSPRTGMPLNYGYTF
abundance: .; j_gene: TRBJ2-2; d_gene: .; v_gene: TRBV3-1; CDR3nt: TGTGCCAGCAGAAGGGACCCGTACACCGGGGAGCTGTTTTTT; CDR3aa: CASRRDPYTGELFF
abundance: .; j_gene: TRBJ2-7; d_gene: .; v_gene: TRBV15; CDR3nt: TGTGCCACCAGCAGATCAGGGGGGCAGGGTCACGAGCAGTACTTC; CDR3aa: CATSRSGGQGHEQYF
abundance: .; j_gene: TRBJ2-1; d_gene: .; v_gene: TRBV6-2/TRBV6-3; CDR3nt: TGTGCCAGCAGTTACCCGACTAGACGACTTCTCCCACACAATGAGCAGTTCTTC; CDR3aa: CASSYPTRRLLPHNEQFF
abundance: .; j_gene: TRBJ2-5; d_gene: TRBD2; v_gene: TRBV12-3/TRBV12-4; CDR3nt: TGTGCCAGTATGGGACTAAGCGAGACCCAGTACTTC; CDR3aa: CASMGLSETQYF
abundance: .; j_gene: TRBJ2-4; d_gene: .; v_gene: TRBV27; CDR3nt: TGTGCCAGCAGTTTAGACGGAGCAACCAAAAACATTCAGTACTTC; CDR3aa: CASSLDGATKNIQYF
abundance: .; j_gene: TRBJ2-1; d_gene: .; v_gene: TRBV5-6; CDR3nt: TGTGCCAGCAGCTTACCAGGGGGAGGTGAGCAGTTCTTC; CDR3aa: CASSLPGGGEQFF
abundance: .; j_gene: TRBJ1-1; d_gene: TRBD1; v_gene: TRBV5-1; CDR3nt: TGCGCCAGCAGCTCCCGGTTCAGGGGGCGGGTGAACACTGAAGCTTTCTTT; CDR3aa: CASSSRFRGRVNTEAFF
abundance: few; j_gene: TRBJ2-3; d_gene: .; v_gene: TRBV6-5; CDR3nt: TGTGCCAGCAGTTACTCTCCGGACAGCCCTAGCACAGATACGCAGTATTTT; CDR3aa: CASSYSPDSPSTDTQYF
abundance: .; j_gene: TRBJ2-7; d_gene: .; v_gene: TRBV11-2; CDR3nt: TGTGCCAGCACCCTTGGACGAACCCCCTACTACGAGCAGTACTTC; CDR3aa: CASTLGRTPYYEQYF
abundance: .; j_gene: TRBJ2-1; d_gene: TRBD2; v_gene: TRBV6-5; CDR3nt: TGTGCCCGCAGTTACTCGGGGGGGCCCAATGAGCAGTTCTTC; CDR3aa: CARSYSGGPNEQFF
abundance: .; j_gene: TRBJ1-5; d_gene: TRBD1; v_gene: TRBV5-1; CDR3nt: TGCGCCAGCAGCCCAGGACAGGGGACTTATAGCAATCAGCCCCAGCATTTT; CDR3aa: CASSPGQGTYSNQPQHF
abundance: .; j_gene: TRBJ1-6; d_gene: .; v_gene: TRBV14; CDR3nt: TGTGCCAGCAGCCAAGACCTAGCCGGGGGCAATTCACCCCTCCACTTT; CDR3aa: CASSQDLAGGNSPLHF
abundance: .; j_gene: TRBJ2-5; d_gene: TRBD1; v_gene: TRBV5-1; CDR3nt: TGCGCCAGCAGCGCCGGGACAGACCAACTCGGAGAGCAGTACTTC; CDR3aa: CASSAGTDQLGEQYF
abundance: .; j_gene: TRBJ1-2; d_gene: .; v_gene: TRBV29-1; CDR3nt: TGCAGCGTCCGACAGTCCGTAGGGGTTAACTATGGCTACACCTTC; CDR3aa: CSVRQSVGVNYGYTF
abundance: .; j_gene: TRBJ2-1; d_gene: .; v_gene: TRBV29-1; CDR3nt: TGCAGCGTTGGGCGAACAAGCGGAGGGTCCAATGAGCAGTTCTTC; CDR3aa: CSVGRTSGGSNEQFF
abundance: .; j_gene: TRBJ2-1; d_gene: .; v_gene: TRBV10-3; CDR3nt: TGTGCCATCATGGGTAGTAACGACTACAATGAGCAGTTCTTC; CDR3aa: CAIMGSNDYNEQFF
abundance: .; j_gene: TRBJ2-6; d_gene: .; v_gene: TRBV10-2; CDR3nt: TGCGCCAGCAGCGCTTTCGGAGGGGCCAACGTCCTGACTTTC; CDR3aa: CASSAFGGANVLTF
abundance: .; j_gene: TRBJ2-3; d_gene: TRBD2; v_gene: TRBV7-3; CDR3nt: TGTGCCAGCAGCCCCCAACTAGCGGGCCCCACAGATACGCAGTATTTT; CDR3aa: CASSPQLAGPTDTQYF
abundance: few; j_gene: TRBJ2-1; d_gene: TRBD2; v_gene: TRBV20-1; CDR3nt: TGCAGTGCTAGGGTGACGAGCGGGAGGGCCGGGTGGAATGAGCAGTTCTTC; CDR3aa: CSARVTSGRAGWNEQFF
abundance: .; j_gene: TRBJ1-2; d_gene: TRBD1; v_gene: TRBV10-3; CDR3nt: TGTGCCATCAGTGACTTGACAGGGAATGGCTACACCTTC; CDR3aa: CAISDLTGNGYTF
abundance: .; j_gene: TRBJ2-5; d_gene: TRBD1; v_gene: TRBV7-8; CDR3nt: TGTGCCAGCAGCGACGGGACAGGGACACTATCGAAGTACTTC; CDR3aa: CASSDGTGTLSKYF
abundance: .; j_gene: TRBJ2-3; d_gene: TRBD1; v_gene: TRBV20-1; CDR3nt: TGCAGTGCTAGCAACTGGGGGACAGGGAGCACAGATACGCAGTATTTT; CDR3aa: CSASNWGTGSTDTQYF
abundance: .; j_gene: TRBJ2-3; d_gene: .; v_gene: TRBV20-1; CDR3nt: TGCAGTGCTTCGAAAGGACGGCGGGCTAGCACAGATACGCAGTATTTT; CDR3aa: CSASKGRRASTDTQYF
abundance: few; j_gene: TRBJ2-1; d_gene: .; v_gene: TRBV12-3/TRBV12-4; CDR3nt: TGTGCCAGCAGTTTAATCTCCTGGACCCCACCCGAGCAGTTCTTC; CDR3aa: CASSLISWTPPEQFF
abundance: .; j_gene: TRBJ1-5; d_gene: .; v_gene: TRBV5-1; CDR3nt: TGCGCCAGCAGCTTGGAAGGGTTCGAGAATCAGCCCCAGCATTTT; CDR3aa: CASSLEGFENQPQHF
abundance: few; j_gene: TRBJ2-3; d_gene: .; v_gene: TRBV29-1; CDR3nt: TGCAGCGTTGACCTATCCTTAGGCTCAGATACGCAGTATTTT; CDR3aa: CSVDLSLGSDTQYF